This is a list of T cell receptor beta chains from one sample in a study of cytomegalovirus exposure and HLA in healthy donors. Sequenced by immunoSEQ multiplex PCR; TCRdb stores in-frame clones only, minus some. The sample has roughly 180,000 clones, more than 65% seen once. The sequencing sample was made of PBMCs. Receptors were obtained from a man younger than 45 in good health and CMV-seronegative. Each CDR3 is given with its conserved first and last residue. Each record gives: D gene, V gene, J gene, clone size, CDR3 protein, CDR3 DNA. D genes are given only for firm matches. The listing skips clone size in some rows; elsewhere it reads once, few, many or a size class.

D: .; V: TRBV7-2; J: TRBJ2-1; size: .; CDR3: CASSLGLEYNEQFF; DNA: TGTGCCAGCAGCCTCGGACTGGAGTACAATGAGCAGTTCTTC
D: .; V: TRBV5-6; J: TRBJ1-1; size: .; CDR3: CASSLQVGTEAFF; DNA: TGTGCCAGCAGCTTACAGGTAGGCACTGAAGCTTTCTTT
D: TRBD2; V: TRBV7-2; J: TRBJ2-2; size: .; CDR3: CASSLAPGLEFVNTGELFF; DNA: TGTGCCAGCAGCTTAGCTCCGGGACTAGAGTTTGTGAACACCGGGGAGCTGTTTTTT
D: TRBD1; V: TRBV12-5; J: TRBJ2-1; size: .; CDR3: CASGTGQGAHEQFF; DNA: TGTGCTAGTGGTACGGGACAGGGGGCCCATGAGCAGTTCTTC
D: TRBD1; V: TRBV7-2; J: TRBJ1-1; size: few; CDR3: CASGIRDRNTEAFF; DNA: TGTGCCAGCGGGATCCGGGACAGGAACACTGAAGCTTTCTTT
D: .; V: TRBV5-6; J: TRBJ2-5; size: .; CDR3: CASSTLEVWETQYF; DNA: TGTGCCAGCAGTACCCTTGAGGTCTGGGAGACCCAGTACTTC
D: TRBD2; V: TRBV6-1; J: TRBJ2-5; size: .; CDR3: CASSDPPGLAGYETQYF; DNA: TGTGCCAGCAGTGACCCCCCCGGACTAGCGGGATATGAGACCCAGTACTTC
D: TRBD2; V: TRBV5-4; J: TRBJ2-5; size: few; CDR3: CASSLRLAGGRETQYF; DNA: TGTGCCAGCAGCTTGAGGCTAGCGGGGGGGCGAGAGACCCAGTACTTC
D: TRBD2; V: TRBV19; J: TRBJ2-1; size: once; CDR3: CASTPGALSGLAGYNEQFF; DNA: TGTGCCAGTACCCCTGGGGCATTATCGGGACTAGCGGGTTACAATGAGCAGTTCTTC
D: .; V: TRBV7-9; J: TRBJ2-7; size: .; CDR3: CASSLVAEQYF; DNA: TGTGCCAGCAGCCTTGTAGCCGAGCAGTACTTC
D: TRBD1; V: TRBV5-1; J: TRBJ1-2; size: .; CDR3: CASRAPGQSPYGYTF; DNA: TGCGCCAGCAGAGCACCGGGACAGAGTCCTTATGGCTACACCTTC
D: .; V: TRBV7-9; J: TRBJ2-7; size: .; CDR3: CASSTSSLDQYF; DNA: TGTGCCAGCAGCACCTCTAGCTTAGACCAGTACTTC
D: .; V: TRBV7-2; J: TRBJ2-3; size: once; CDR3: CASSLTDTQYF; DNA: TGTGCCAGCAGCCTAACAGATACGCAGTATTTT
D: TRBD1; V: TRBV25-1; J: TRBJ1-1; size: .; CDR3: CASSDHRGPNLNTEAFF; DNA: TGTGCCAGCAGTGATCACAGGGGCCCTAATTTGAACACTGAAGCTTTCTTT
D: TRBD1; V: TRBV5-1; J: TRBJ2-1; size: .; CDR3: CASSLGGTGGTYNEQFF; DNA: TGCGCCAGCAGCTTGGGCGGGACAGGGGGAACTTACAATGAGCAGTTCTTC
D: TRBD1; V: TRBV11-2; J: TRBJ2-5; size: once; CDR3: CASSLGQGWRQETQYF; DNA: TGTGCCAGCAGCCTAGGACAGGGCTGGCGCCAAGAGACCCAGTACTTC
D: .; V: TRBV4-3; J: TRBJ2-2; size: .; CDR3: CASSQASNTGELFF; DNA: TGCGCCAGCAGCCAAGCATCGAACACCGGGGAGCTGTTTTTT